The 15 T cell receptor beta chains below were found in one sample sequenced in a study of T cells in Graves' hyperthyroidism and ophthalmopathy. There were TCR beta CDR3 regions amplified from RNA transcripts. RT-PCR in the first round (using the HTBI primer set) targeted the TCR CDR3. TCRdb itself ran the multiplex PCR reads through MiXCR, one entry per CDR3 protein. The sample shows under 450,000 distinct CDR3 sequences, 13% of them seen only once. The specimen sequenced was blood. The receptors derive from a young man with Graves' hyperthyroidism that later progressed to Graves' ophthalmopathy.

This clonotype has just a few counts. Here the CDR3 reads CASRGAGEGYTF. The DNA of the CDR3 is TGTGCCAGCAGGGGGGCGGGGGAGGGCTACACCTTC. This chain uses TRBV28 with TRBJ1-2, with D perhaps matching TRBD1 (6 bases). Per germline, CDR1 MDHEN and CDR2 SYDVKM. The V and J ends lost 6 bases and 8 bases respectively, with 13 bases between them. CDR3 length: 12 residues.

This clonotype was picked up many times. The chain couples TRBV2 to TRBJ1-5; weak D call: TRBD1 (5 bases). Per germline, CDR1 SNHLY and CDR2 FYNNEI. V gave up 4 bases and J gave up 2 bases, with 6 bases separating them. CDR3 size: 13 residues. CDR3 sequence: CASSGQRNQPQHF. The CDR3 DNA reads TGTGCCAGCAGTGGACAGCGCAATCAGCCCCAGCATTTT.

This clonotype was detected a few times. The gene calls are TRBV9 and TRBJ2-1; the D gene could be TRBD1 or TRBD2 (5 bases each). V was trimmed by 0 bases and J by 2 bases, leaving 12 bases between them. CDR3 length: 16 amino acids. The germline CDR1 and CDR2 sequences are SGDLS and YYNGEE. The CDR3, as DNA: TGTGCCAGCAGCGTAGCGGGGACCTTTACCTACAATGAGCAGTTCTTC. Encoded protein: CASSVAGTFTYNEQFF.

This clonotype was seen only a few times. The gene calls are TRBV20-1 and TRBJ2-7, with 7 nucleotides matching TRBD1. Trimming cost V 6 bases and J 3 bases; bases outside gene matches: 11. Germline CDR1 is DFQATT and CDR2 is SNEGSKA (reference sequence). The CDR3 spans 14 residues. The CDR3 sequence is CSAPARGWNYEQYF. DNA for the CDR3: TGCAGTGCCCCAGCCAGGGGGTGGAACTACGAGCAGTACTTC.

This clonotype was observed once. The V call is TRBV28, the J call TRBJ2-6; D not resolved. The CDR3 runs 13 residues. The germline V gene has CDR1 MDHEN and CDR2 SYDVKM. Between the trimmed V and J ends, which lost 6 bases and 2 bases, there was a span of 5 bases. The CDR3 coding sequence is TGTGCCAGCAGGCCTACTGGGGCCAACGTCCTGACTTTC. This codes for CASRPTGANVLTF. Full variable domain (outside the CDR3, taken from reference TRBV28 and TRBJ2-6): DVKVTQSSRYLVKRTGEKVFLECVQDMDHENMFWYRQDPGLGLRLIYFSYDVKMKEKGDIPEGYSVSREKKERFSLILESASTNQTSMYLCASRPTGANVLTFGAGSRLTVL.

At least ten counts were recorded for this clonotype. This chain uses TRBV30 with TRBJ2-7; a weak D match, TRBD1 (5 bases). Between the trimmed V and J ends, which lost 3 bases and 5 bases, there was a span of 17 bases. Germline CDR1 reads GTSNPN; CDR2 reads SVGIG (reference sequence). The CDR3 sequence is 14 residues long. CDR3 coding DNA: TGTGCCTGGAGGACAAGGGGTAGGTCCAACGAGCAGTACTTC. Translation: CAWRTRGRSNEQYF.

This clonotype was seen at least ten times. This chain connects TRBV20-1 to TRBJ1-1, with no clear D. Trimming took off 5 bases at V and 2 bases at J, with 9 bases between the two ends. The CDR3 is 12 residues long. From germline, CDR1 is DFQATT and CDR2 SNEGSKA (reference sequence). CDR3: CSAHGLNTEAFF. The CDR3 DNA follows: TGCAGTGCTCATGGACTTAACACTGAAGCTTTCTTT.

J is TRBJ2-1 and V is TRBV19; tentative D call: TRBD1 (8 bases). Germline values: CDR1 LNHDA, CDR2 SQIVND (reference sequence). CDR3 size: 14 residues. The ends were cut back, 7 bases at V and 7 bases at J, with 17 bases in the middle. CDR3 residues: CASTSGGGGNEQFF. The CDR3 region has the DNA TGTGCCAGTACCTCAGGGGGCGGGGGAAATGAGCAGTTCTTC.

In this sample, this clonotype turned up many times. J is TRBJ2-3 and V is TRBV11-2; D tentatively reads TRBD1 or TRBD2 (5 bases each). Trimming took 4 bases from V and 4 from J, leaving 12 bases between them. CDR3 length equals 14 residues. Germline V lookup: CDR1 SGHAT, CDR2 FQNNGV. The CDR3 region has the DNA TGTGCCAGCAGCTGGGGACCCGGGGCAGATACGCAGTATTTT. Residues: CASSWGPGADTQYF.

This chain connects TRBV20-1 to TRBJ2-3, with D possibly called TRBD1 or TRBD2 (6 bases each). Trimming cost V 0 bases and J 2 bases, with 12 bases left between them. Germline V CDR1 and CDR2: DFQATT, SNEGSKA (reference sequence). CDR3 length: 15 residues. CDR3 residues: CSARDGGLATDTQYF. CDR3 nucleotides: TGCAGTGCTAGAGATGGGGGGCTGGCCACAGATACGCAGTATTTT.

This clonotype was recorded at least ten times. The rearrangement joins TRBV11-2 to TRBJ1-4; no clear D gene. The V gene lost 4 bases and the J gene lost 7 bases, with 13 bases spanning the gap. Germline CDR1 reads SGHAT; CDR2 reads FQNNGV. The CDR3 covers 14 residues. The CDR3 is CASSSRVRGEKLFF. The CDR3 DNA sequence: TGTGCCAGCAGCTCCCGAGTGAGAGGTGAAAAACTGTTTTTT.

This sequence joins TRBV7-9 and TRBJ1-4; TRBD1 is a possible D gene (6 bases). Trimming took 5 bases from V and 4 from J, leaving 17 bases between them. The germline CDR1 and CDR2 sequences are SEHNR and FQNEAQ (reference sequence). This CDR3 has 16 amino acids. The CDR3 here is CASSPGGGASNEKLFF. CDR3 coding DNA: TGTGCCAGCAGCCCGGGGGGGGGGGCGAGTAATGAAAAACTGTTTTTT.

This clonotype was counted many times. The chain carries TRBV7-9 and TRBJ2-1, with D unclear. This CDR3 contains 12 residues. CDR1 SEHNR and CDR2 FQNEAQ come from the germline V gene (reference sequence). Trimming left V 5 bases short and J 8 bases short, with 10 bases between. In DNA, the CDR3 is TGTGCCAGCAGCCGTCTCCCCCATGAGCAGTTCTTC. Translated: CASSRLPHEQFF.

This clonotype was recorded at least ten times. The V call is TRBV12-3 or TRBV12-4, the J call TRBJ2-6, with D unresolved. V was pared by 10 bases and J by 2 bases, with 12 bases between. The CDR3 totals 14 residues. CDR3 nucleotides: TGTGCCACCAAGGGCTTCCCTGGGGCCAACGTCCTGACTTTC. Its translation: CATKGFPGANVLTF.

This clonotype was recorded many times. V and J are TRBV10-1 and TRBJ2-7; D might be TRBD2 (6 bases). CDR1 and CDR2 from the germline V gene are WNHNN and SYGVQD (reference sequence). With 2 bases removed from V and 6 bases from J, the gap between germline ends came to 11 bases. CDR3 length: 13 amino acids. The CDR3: CASSELQGGEQYF. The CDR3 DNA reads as TGCGCCAGCAGTGAGCTCCAGGGAGGCGAGCAGTACTTC.